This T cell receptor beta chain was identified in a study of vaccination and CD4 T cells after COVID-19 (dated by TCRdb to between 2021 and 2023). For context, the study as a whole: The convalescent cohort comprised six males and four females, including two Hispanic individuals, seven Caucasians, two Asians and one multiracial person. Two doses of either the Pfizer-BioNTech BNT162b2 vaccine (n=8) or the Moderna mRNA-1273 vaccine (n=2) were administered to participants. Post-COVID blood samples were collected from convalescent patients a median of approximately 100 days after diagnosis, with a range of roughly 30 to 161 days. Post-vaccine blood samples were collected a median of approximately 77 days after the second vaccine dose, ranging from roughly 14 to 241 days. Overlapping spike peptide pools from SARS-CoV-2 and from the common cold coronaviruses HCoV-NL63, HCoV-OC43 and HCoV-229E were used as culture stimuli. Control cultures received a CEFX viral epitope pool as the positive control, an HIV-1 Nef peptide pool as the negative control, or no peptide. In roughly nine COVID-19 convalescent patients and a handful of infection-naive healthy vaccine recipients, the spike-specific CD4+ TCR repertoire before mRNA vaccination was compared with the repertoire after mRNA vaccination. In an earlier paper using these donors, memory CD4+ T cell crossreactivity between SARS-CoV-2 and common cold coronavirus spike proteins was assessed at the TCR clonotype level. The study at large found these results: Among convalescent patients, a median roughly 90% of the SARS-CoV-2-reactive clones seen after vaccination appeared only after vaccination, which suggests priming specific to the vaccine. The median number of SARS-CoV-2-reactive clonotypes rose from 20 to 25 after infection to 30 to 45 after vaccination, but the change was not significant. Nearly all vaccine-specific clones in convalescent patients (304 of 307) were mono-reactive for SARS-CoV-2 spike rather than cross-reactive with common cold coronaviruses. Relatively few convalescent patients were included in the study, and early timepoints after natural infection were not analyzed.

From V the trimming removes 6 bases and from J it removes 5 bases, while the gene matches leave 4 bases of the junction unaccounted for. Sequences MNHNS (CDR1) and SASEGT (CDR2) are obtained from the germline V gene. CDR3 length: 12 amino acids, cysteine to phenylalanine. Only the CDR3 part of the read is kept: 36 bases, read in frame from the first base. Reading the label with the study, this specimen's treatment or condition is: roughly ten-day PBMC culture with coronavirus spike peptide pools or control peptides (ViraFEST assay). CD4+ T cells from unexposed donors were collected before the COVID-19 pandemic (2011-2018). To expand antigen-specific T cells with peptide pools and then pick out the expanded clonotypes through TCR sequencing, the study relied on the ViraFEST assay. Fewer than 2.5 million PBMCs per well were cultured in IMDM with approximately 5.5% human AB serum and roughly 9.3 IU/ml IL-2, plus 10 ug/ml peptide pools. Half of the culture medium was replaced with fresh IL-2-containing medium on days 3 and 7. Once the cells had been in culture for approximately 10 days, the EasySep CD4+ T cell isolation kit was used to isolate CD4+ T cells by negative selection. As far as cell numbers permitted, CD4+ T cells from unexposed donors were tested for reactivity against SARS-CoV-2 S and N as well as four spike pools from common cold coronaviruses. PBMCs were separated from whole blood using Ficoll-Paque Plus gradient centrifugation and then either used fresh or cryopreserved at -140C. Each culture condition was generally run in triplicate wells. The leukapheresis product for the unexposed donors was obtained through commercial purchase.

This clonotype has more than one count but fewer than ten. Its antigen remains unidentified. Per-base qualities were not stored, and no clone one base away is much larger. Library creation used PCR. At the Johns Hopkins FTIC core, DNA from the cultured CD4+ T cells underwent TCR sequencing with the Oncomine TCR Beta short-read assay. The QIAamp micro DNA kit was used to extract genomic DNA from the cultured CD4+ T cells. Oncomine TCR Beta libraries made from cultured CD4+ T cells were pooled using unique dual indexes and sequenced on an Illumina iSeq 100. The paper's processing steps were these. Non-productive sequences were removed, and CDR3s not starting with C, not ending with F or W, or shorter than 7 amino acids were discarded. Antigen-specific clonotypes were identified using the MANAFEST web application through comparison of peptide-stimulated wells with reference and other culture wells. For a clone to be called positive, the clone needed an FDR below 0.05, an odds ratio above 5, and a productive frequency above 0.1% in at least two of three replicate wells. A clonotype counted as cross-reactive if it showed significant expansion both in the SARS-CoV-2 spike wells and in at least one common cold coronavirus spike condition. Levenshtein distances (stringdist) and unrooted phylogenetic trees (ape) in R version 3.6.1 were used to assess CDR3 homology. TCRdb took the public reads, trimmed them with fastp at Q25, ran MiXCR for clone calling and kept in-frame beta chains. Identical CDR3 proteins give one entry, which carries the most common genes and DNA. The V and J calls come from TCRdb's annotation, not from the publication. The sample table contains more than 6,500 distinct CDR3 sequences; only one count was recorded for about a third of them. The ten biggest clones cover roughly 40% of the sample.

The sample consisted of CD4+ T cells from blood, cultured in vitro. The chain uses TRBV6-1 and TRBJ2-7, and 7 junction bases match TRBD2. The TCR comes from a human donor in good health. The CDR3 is CASRRESHEQYF. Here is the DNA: TGTGCCAGCAGGCGGGAGTCCCACGAGCAGTACTTC.